One sample yielded the 17 T cell receptor beta chains listed below, sequenced in a study of blood T cell repertoires in COVID-19. Sequencing used immunoSEQ multiplex PCR; TCRdb keeps in-frame clones, though not all of them. This table holds 250,000 to 400,000 clones, roughly nine tenths found once. Material for sequencing was PBMCs or T cells enriched from blood (not recorded which). All receptors come from a man in his sixties who had recovered from COVID-19.

The V gene is TRBV14, the J gene TRBJ1-2, with D possibly TRBD1 on 5 matching bases. CDR1 is SGHDN, CDR2 FVKESK, per germline. The length of the CDR3 is 14 residues. V was pared by 4 bases and J by 4 bases, with 13 bases between. This chain's CDR3 is CASSPLGGGYGYTF. The CDR3, as DNA: TGTGCCAGCAGCCCCTTGGGGGGGGGCTATGGCTACACCTTC.

V usage is TRBV4-3 and J usage is TRBJ2-3, with 13 bases that match TRBD2. The CDR3 totals 16 residues. Looked up from germline, CDR1 is LGHNA and CDR2 is YSLEER. V shed 5 bases, J shed 4 bases, and the junction held 6 bases outside the gene matches. In DNA form, the CDR3 reads TGCGCCAGCAGCGACTGGACTAGCGGGAGTGCAGATACGCAGTATTTT. Its protein is CASSDWTSGSADTQYF.

The chain links TRBV21-1 to TRBJ1-3; TRBD1, as called in the table, went unchecked against the DNA. TRBV21-1 is recorded as a pseudogene. The CDR3 is 15 residues long. This chain's CDR3 is CASIRTGDVGNTIYF. CDR3 nucleotides: TGTGCCAGCATTAGGACAGGGGACGTCGGAAACACCATATATTTT.

The CDR3 DNA sequence: TGTGCCAGCACGGTGGTGCTGGATACGCAGTATTTT. Its protein product is CASTVVLDTQYF. This chain links TRBV2 with TRBJ2-3; D unclear. This CDR3 has 12 residues. Germline V lookup: CDR1 SNHLY, CDR2 FYNNEI. The germline V and J ends were trimmed by 7 bases and 6 bases, with 11 bases remaining between them.

The gene calls are TRBV21-1 and TRBJ2-3; the table's TRBD2 call for D was not verified on the DNA. TRBV21-1 is termed a pseudogene. The CDR3 length is 18 residues. The CDR3, as DNA: TGTGCCAGCAGCAAAGCTCGGGAGACTAGCGGGAGCACAGATACGCAGTATTTT. As protein: CASSKARETSGSTDTQYF.

The chain carries TRBV6-5 and TRBJ1-5; TRBD1 matches 11 bases. Germline lookup yields CDR1 MNHEY and CDR2 SVGAGI. CDR3 length equals 14 residues. Trimming removed 4 bases from V and 6 bases from J; junction bases left unmatched: 2. In DNA, the CDR3 is TGTGCCAGCAGTTCGGACAGGGGGCTTCAGCCCCAGCATTTT. Protein: CASSSDRGLQPQHF.

This chain links TRBV6-5 with TRBJ2-1; TRBD1 agrees at 7 bases. The CDR3 is 14 residues long. CDR1 MNHEY and CDR2 SVGAGI come from the germline V gene. The trim removed 5 bases at V and 0 bases at J, leaving 1 base unmatched. CDR3 residues: CASSRQGSYNEQFF. Here the CDR3 DNA reads TGTGCCAGCAGTAGACAGGGCTCCTACAATGAGCAGTTCTTC.

The J gene is TRBJ2-2, the V gene TRBV3-1 (or the pseudogene TRBV3-2), with TRBD1 as a possible D gene (5 bases). Germline lookup yields CDR1 LGHDT and CDR2 YNNKEL (reference sequence). V gave up 4 bases and J gave up 3 bases, with 12 bases separating them. CDR3 length: 15 residues. The CDR3 DNA sequence: TGTGCCAGCAGCCGAATTGGCAGGGACACCGGGGAGCTGTTTTTT. This encodes CASSRIGRDTGELFF.

This clone was counted only a few times. The chain is built from TRBV7-2 and TRBJ1-2, with 10 bases aligning to TRBD1. CDR3 length: 14 amino acids. Germline lookup yields CDR1 SGHTA and CDR2 FQGNSA. After removal of 6 bases from V and 5 bases from J, the junction contained 6 bases not matched to a gene. CDR3 amino acids: CASRTGGAGYGYTF. The CDR3 DNA reads as TGTGCCAGCAGGACAGGGGGCGCGGGGTATGGCTACACCTTC. Full variable domain (outside the CDR3, taken from reference TRBV7-2 and TRBJ1-2): GAGVSQSPSNKVTEKGKDVELRCDPISGHTALYWYRQSLGQGLEFLIYFQGNSAPDKSGLPSDRFSAERTGGSVSTLTIQRTQQEDSAVYLCASRTGGAGYGYTFGSGTRLTVV.

In nucleotides, the CDR3 is TGTGCCAGCAGTTACACAGGGGAGTTTAGGACCGGGGAGCTGTTTTTT. Translation: CASSYTGEFRTGELFF. This chain joins TRBV6-5 and TRBJ2-2, with 7 positions matching TRBD1. The germline gives CDR1 MNHEY, CDR2 SVGAGI. The CDR3 consists of 16 residues. Trimming cost V 2 bases and J 5 bases; bases outside gene matches: 8.

The V and J genes are TRBV6-5 and TRBJ1-5; tentatively, D is TRBD1 (5 bases). With 2 bases removed from V and 0 bases from J, the gap between germline ends came to 8 bases. The CDR3 covers 15 residues. Germline V CDR1 and CDR2: MNHEY, SVGAGI. Written as DNA, the CDR3 is TGTGCCAGCAGTTACGGAGGGGTTAGCAATCAGCCCCAGCATTTT. This translates into CASSYGGVSNQPQHF.

V and J are TRBV24-1 and TRBJ2-3, with unresolved D. This CDR3 comprises 13 residues. Germline CDR1 KGHDR, CDR2 SFDVKD. Trimming removed 0 bases at V and 5 bases at J, with 5 bases between. Here the CDR3 DNA reads TGTGCCACCAGTGATTTGGTTAGAGATACGCAGTATTTT. Residues: CATSDLVRDTQYF.

The chain joins TRBV5-1 to TRBJ2-7, with 15 bases that match TRBD2. The CDR3 is made up of 17 amino acids. CDR1 and CDR2 (germline): SGHRS, YFSETQ. J lost 3 bases, V lost 4 bases, and 8 bases had no gene match. The CDR3 sequence is CASSTGLAGGQNYEQYF. The CDR3, as DNA: TGCGCCAGCAGCACGGGACTAGCGGGAGGCCAAAACTACGAGCAGTACTTC.

This clone was observed a handful of times. The V gene is TRBV24-1, the J gene TRBJ1-4; tentative D call: TRBD1 (5 bases). V lost 9 bases and J 6 bases, leaving 7 bases between the germline ends. Germline V gives CDR1 KGHDR, CDR2 SFDVKD. The CDR3 contains 11 residues. This CDR3 is CATVGDEKLFF. Here the CDR3 DNA reads TGTGCCACCGTAGGGGATGAAAAACTGTTTTTT.

The chain combines TRBV29-1 with TRBJ2-1, with D possibly TRBD1 on 5 matching bases. Germline V gives CDR1 SQVTM, CDR2 ANQGSEA. Trimming stripped 6 bases from V and 4 bases from J, with 13 bases between. This CDR3 spans 13 amino acids. The CDR3 loop reads CSVVPGRYNEQFF. The CDR3 DNA follows: TGCAGCGTCGTTCCAGGGCGTTACAATGAGCAGTTCTTC.

The CDR3 coding sequence is TGTGCCAGCAGCCCCCGCGCGGGAGTAGGCGGGGAGCTGTTTTTT. Its translation: CASSPRAGVGGELFF. V is TRBV7-2 and J is TRBJ2-2, with 7 bases fitting TRBD2. Germline trimming cut 5 bases from V and 7 bases from J; bases unmatched to any gene: 10. Per the germline V gene, CDR1 is SGHTA and CDR2 is FQGNSA. The length of the CDR3 is 15 residues.

The chain is built from TRBV7-9 and TRBJ2-3; D not certain. Per the germline V gene, CDR1 is SEHNR and CDR2 is FQNEAQ (reference sequence). CDR3 length: 14 amino acids. Trimming removed 2 bases from V and 0 bases from J, with 6 bases in between. CDR3 bases: TGTGCCAGCAGCTTAAGCCCCAGCACAGATACGCAGTATTTT. This translates into CASSLSPSTDTQYF.